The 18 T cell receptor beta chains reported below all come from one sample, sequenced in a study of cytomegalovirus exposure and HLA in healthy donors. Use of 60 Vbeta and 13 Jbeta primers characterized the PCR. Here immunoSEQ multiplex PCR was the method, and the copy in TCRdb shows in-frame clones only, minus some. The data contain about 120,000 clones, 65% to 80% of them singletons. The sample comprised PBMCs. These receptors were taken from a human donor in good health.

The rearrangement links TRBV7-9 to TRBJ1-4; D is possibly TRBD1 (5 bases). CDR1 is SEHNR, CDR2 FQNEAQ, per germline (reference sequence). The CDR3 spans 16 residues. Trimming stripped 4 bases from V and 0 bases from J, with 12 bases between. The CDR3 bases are TGTGCCAGCAGCTGGATAGGGGTGGCAACTAATGAAAAACTGTTTTTT. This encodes CASSWIGVATNEKLFF. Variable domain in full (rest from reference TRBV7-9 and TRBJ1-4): DTGVSQNPRHKITKRGQNVTFRCDPISEHNRLYWYRQTLGQGPEFLTYFQNEAQLEKSRLLSDRFSAERPKGSFSTLEIQRTEQGDSAMYLCASSWIGVATNEKLFFGSGTQLSVL.

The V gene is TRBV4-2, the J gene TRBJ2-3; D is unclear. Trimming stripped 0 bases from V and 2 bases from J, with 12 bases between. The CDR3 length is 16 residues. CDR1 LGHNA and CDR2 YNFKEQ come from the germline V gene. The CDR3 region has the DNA TGTGCCAGCAGCCAAGAATTTTGGCTGAACACAGATACGCAGTATTTT. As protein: CASSQEFWLNTDTQYF.

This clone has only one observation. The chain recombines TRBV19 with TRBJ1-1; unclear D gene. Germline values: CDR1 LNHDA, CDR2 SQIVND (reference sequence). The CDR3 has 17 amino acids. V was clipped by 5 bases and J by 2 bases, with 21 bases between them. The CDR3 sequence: CASSPNNSRRRNTEAFF. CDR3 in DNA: TGTGCCAGTAGTCCTAATAATTCTAGACGGAGAAACACTGAAGCTTTCTTT. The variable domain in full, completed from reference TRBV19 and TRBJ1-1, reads DGGITQSPKYLFRKEGQNVTLSCEQNLNHDAMYWYRQDPGQGLRLIYYSQIVNDFQKGDIAEGYSVSREKKESFPLTVTSAQKNPTAFYLCASSPNNSRRRNTEAFFGQGTRLTVV.

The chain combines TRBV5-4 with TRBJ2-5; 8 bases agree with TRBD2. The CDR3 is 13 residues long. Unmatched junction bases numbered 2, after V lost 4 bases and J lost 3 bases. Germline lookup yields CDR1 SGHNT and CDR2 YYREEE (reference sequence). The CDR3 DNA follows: TGTGCCAGCAGCCCCGGGGGGGAAGAGACCCAGTACTTC. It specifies CASSPGGEETQYF.

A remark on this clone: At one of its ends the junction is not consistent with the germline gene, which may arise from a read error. The CDR3 loop is CTSSFVGQSSYEQYF. In DNA, the CDR3 is TGTACCAGCAGTTTCGTGGGGCAGAGCTCCTACGAGCAGTACTTC. The chain uses TRBV27 and TRBJ2-7, with TRBD1 as a possible D gene (5 bases). The CDR3 loop spans 15 amino acids. CDR1 and CDR2 (germline): MNHEY, SMNVEV (reference sequence).

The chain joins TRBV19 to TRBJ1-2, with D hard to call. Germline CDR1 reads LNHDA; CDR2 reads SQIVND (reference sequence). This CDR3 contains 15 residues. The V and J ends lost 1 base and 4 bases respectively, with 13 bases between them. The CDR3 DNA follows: TGTGCCAGTAGTATAGTCCGAGCCTTTAGCTATGGCTACACCTTC. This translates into CASSIVRAFSYGYTF.

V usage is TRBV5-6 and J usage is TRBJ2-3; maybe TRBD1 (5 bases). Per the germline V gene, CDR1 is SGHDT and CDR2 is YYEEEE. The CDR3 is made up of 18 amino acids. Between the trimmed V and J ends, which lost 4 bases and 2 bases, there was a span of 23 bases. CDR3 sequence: CASSPKYRKFSPTDTQYF. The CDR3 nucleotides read TGTGCCAGCAGCCCAAAATACAGGAAATTTTCCCCCACAGATACGCAGTATTTT.

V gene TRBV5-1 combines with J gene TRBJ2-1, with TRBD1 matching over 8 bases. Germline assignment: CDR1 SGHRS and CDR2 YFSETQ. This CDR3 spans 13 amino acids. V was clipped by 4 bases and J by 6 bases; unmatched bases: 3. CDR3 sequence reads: CASSPDRGNEQFF. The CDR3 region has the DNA TGCGCCAGCAGCCCAGACAGGGGCAATGAGCAGTTCTTC.

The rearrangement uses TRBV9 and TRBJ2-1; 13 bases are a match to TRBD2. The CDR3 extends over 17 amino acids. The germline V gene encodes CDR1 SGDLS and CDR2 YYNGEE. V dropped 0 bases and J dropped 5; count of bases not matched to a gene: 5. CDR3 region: CASSVELAGGLNNEQFF. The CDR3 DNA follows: TGTGCCAGCAGCGTAGAACTAGCGGGGGGGCTGAACAATGAGCAGTTCTTC.

The chain's CDR3 is CASSIRAGGGQESPYYSNQPQHF. CDR3 sequence (DNA): TGTGCCAGTAGTATACGGGCAGGGGGCGGCCAGGAGTCCCCGTACTATAGCAATCAGCCCCAGCATTTT. V usage is TRBV19 and J usage is TRBJ1-5; 8 bases agree with TRBD1. This CDR3 has 23 residues. Germline V CDR1 and CDR2: LNHDA, SQIVND (reference sequence). V was clipped by 2 bases and J by 0 bases; unmatched bases: 24. The variable domain in full, completed from reference TRBV19 and TRBJ1-5, reads DGGITQSPKYLFRKEGQNVTLSCEQNLNHDAMYWYRQDPGQGLRLIYYSQIVNDFQKGDIAEGYSVSREKKESFPLTVTSAQKNPTAFYLCASSIRAGGGQESPYYSNQPQHFGDGTRLSIL.

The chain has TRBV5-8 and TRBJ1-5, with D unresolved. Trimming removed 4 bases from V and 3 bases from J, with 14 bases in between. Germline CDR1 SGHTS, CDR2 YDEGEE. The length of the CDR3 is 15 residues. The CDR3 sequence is CASSGEAVDNQPQHF. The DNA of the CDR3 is TGTGCCAGCAGCGGAGAGGCTGTGGACAATCAGCCCCAGCATTTT.

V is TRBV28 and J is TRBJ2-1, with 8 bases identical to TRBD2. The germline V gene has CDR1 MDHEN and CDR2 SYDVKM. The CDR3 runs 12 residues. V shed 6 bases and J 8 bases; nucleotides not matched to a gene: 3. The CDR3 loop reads CASSPGGDEQFF. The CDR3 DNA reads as TGTGCCAGCAGCCCGGGGGGGGATGAGCAGTTCTTC.

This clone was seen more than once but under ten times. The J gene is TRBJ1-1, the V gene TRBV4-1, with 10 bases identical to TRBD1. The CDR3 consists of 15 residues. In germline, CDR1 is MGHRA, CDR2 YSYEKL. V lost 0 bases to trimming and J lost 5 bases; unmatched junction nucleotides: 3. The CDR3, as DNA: TGCGCCAGCAGCCAAGATCGGACAGGGGGGACTGAAGCTTTCTTT. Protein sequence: CASSQDRTGGTEAFF.

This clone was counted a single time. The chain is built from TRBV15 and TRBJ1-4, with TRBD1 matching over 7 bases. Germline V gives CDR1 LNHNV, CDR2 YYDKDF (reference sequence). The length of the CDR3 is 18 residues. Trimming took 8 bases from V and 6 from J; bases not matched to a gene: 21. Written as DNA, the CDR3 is TGTGCCACCTCAACTCGAACAGGGGTTTTAAGTGAAGATGAAAAACTGTTTTTT. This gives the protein CATSTRTGVLSEDEKLFF.

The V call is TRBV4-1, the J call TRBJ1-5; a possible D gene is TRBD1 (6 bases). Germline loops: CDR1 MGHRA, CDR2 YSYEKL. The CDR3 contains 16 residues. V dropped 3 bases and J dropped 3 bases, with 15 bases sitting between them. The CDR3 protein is CASSHATWTDNQPQHF. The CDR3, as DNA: TGCGCCAGCAGCCACGCCACATGGACAGACAATCAGCCCCAGCATTTT.

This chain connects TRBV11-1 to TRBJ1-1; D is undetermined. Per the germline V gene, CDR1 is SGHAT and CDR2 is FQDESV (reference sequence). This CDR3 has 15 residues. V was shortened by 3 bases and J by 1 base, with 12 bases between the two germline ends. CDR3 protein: CASSFRVSGNTEAFF. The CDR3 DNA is TGTGCCAGCAGCTTTAGAGTTTCTGGGAACACTGAAGCTTTCTTT.

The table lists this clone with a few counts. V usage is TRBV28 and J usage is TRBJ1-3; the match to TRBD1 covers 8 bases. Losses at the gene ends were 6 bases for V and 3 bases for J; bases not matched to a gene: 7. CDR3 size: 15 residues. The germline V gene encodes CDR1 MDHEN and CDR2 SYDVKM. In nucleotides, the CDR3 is TGTGCCAGCAGCCCCCAAGGGACAGGTGGAAACACCATATATTTT. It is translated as CASSPQGTGGNTIYF. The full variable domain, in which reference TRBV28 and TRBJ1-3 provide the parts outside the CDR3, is DVKVTQSSRYLVKRTGEKVFLECVQDMDHENMFWYRQDPGLGLRLIYFSYDVKMKEKGDIPEGYSVSREKKERFSLILESASTNQTSMYLCASSPQGTGGNTIYFGEGSWLTVV.

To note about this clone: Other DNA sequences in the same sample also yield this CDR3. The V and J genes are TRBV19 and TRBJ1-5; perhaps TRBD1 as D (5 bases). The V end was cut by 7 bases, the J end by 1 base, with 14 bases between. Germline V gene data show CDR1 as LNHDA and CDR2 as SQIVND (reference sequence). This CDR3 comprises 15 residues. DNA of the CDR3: TGTGCCAGTATTGAAGGGGATCGGAGCAATCAGCCCCAGCATTTT. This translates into CASIEGDRSNQPQHF.